Sequencing of this TCR beta chain was carried out in a study of shared clonotypes between healthy human individuals. TCRdb's copy holds only in-frame clones and misses some; the assay was immunoSEQ multiplex PCR. The sample lists about 2 million clones, 85% to 95% seen once, with roughly 0.13% in the top ten. Looked up from germline, CDR1 is MNHNY and CDR2 is SVGAGI (reference sequence). The CDR3 length is 11 residues. Trimming left V 8 bases short and J 7 bases short, with 9 bases between. The source of this sequence is a man younger than 30 in good health. V and J are TRBV6-6 and TRBJ1-5; no clear D gene. Material: naive CD4+ T cells sorted from blood. Subset indicated: CD45RA+ positively selected. The CDR3 DNA reads TGTGCCAGCGGTTGGTTACAGCCCCAGCATTTT. Protein product: CASGWLQPQHF.